This T cell receptor (beta chain) was identified during a study of T-cell reconstitution after alpha-beta-depleted transplantation in children. Study-wide findings and caveats: About two months after transplant, alpha-beta T cells reportedly came from several hundred expanded graft clones.

As it was prepared, the TCRbeta library received unique molecular identifiers. TCRdb called the PCR reads again in MiXCR, with one record for every CDR3 protein. The data contain about 260,000 distinct CDR3 sequences, around 10% of them singletons. From germline, CDR1 is SQVTM and CDR2 ANQGSEA. This CDR3 comprises 17 residues. Trimming cost V 0 bases and J 2 bases; bases outside gene matches: 7. This clonotype turned up a few times. Its antigen is as yet unknown. The receptor comes from a male patient aged 2-15 years who had a stem cell transplant for chronic granulomatous disease, so the T cells may come from the graft donor. The sample in question was peripheral blood, obtained 180 days after TCRalphabeta/CD19-depleted stem cell transplant. The V gene is TRBV29-1, the J gene TRBJ2-6, with 7 bases lining up with TRBD1. The CDR3: CSVEDPTGVAGANVLTF. The CDR3 DNA reads as TGCAGCGTTGAAGATCCCACAGGGGTGGCTGGGGCCAACGTCCTGACTTTC. Based on the CDR3 plus reference TRBV29-1 and TRBJ2-6, the full variable domain is SAVISQKPSRDICQRGTSLTIQCQVDSQVTMMFWYRQQPGQSLTLIATANQGSEATYESGFVIDKFPISRPNLTFSTLTVSNMSPEDSSIYLCSVEDPTGVAGANVLTFGAGSRLTVL.